This T cell receptor beta chain was captured by sequencing in a study of a mutant IDH1 vaccine in newly diagnosed glioma. Study-level information: Eight vaccinations reached patients in weeks 1, 3, 5, 7, 11, 15, 19 and 23. Patients got radiotherapy, temozolomide, or both beforehand, and most got both. Notes on the study in general: With respect to changes in top peripheral T cell clonotypes, pseudoprogression seemed unrelated.

Germline CDR1 is MGHRA and CDR2 is YSYEKL. The CDR3 sequence is 15 residues long. V was trimmed by 1 base and J by 1 base, leaving 5 bases between them. Time point: week 11, during vaccination. The investigators gave 300 ug of mutant IDH1 20-mer peptide in each vaccine dose, together with topical imiquimod. New WHO grade 3 or 4 astrocytomas that were IDH1-mutant and ATRX-lost occurred in the donors. Here immunoSEQ multiplex PCR was the method, and the copy in TCRdb shows in-frame clones only, minus some. This table holds roughly 120,000 clones, around 77% found once. Comment on this clone: Its antigen is unknown.

The material sequenced was PBMCs, taken from a glioma patient whose treatment included an IDH1 peptide vaccine. The J gene is TRBJ1-6, the V gene TRBV4-1; D is unresolved. The clonotype originates from a man aged 35 to 55 with glioma. The CDR3 sequence is CASSQGGSYNSPLHF. The CDR3 DNA follows: TGCGCCAGCAGCCAAGGGGGATCCTATAATTCACCCCTCCACTTT.